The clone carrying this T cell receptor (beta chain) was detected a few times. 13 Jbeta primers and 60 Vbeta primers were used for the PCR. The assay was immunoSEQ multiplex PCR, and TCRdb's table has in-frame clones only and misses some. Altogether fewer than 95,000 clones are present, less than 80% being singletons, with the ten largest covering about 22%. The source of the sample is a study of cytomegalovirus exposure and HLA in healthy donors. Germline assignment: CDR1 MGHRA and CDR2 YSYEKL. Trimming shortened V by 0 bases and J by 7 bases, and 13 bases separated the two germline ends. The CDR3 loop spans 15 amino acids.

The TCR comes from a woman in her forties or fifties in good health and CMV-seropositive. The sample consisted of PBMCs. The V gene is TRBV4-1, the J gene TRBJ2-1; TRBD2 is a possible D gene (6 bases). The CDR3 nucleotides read TGCGCCAGCAGCCAAGATAGGAGGGCCTCGAATGAGCAGTTCTTC. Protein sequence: CASSQDRRASNEQFF.